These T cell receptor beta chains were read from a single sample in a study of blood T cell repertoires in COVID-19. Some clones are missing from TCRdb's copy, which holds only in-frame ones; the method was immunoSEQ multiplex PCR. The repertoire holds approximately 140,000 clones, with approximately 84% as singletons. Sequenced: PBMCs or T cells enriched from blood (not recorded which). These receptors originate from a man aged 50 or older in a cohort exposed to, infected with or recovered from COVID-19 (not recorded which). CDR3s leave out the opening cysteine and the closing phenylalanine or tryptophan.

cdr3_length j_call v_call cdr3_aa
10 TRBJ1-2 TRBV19 ATNRGLEGYT
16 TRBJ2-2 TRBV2 ASTGGSRVAGGTGELF
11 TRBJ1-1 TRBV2 ACEQTVNTEAF
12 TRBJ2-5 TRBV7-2 ASRAGGRQETQY
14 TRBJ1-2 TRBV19 ASSIRLGSTNYGYT
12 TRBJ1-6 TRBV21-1 ASSKVNRNSPLH
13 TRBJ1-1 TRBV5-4 ASSLAGTEGIRAF
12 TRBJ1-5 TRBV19 ASRNREGGQPQH
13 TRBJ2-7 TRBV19 ASSSAGTNSYEQY
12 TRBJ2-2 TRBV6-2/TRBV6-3 ASSYLFGVGELF
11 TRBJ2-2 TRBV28 ASSLAHTGELF
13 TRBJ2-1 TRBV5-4 ASSSGTGPANEQF
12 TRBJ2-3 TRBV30 AWSEGQGADTQY
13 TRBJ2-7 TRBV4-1 ASSVRLAGVEEQY
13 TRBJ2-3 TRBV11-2 ASSRGAPSTDTQY
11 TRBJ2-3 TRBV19 ASSMQGTDTQY
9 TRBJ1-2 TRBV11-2 ASSSGGGYT
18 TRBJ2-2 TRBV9 ASSLGTSGRSYTLAGELF
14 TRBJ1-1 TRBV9 ASSVGPVGTGFEAF
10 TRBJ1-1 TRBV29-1 SGAQVATEAF
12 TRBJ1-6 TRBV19 ASSTDRVVSPLH
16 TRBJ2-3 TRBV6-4 ASKSGTSGALSTDTQY